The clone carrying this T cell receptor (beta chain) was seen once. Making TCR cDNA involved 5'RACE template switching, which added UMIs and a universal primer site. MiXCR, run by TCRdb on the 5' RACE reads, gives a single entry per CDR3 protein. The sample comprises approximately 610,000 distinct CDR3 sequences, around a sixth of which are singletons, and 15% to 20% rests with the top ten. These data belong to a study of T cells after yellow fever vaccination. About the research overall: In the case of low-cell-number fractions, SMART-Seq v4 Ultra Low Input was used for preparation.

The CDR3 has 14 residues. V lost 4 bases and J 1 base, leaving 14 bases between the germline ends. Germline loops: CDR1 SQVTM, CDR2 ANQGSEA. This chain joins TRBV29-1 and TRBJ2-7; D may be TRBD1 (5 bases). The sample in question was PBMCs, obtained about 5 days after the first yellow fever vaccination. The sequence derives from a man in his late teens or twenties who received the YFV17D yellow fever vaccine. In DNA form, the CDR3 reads TGCAGCGTTGCGCAGGGAACCCGGTCCTACGAGCAGTACTTC. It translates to CSVAQGTRSYEQYF.